The 12 T cell receptor beta chains in this list originate from one sample, sequenced in a study of blood T cell repertoires in COVID-19. Method: immunoSEQ multiplex PCR; TCRdb's copy keeps in-frame clones and lacks some. This repertoire shows some 54,000 clones, roughly 87% found once; its top ten account for 1.5% to 2%. Sequencing used peripheral blood. These receptors came from a woman aged 55-70 years with acute or convalescent COVID-19.

This clone is a singleton in its sample. The chain combines TRBV2 with TRBJ2-3; 12 nucleotides align to TRBD2. The germline gives CDR1 SNHLY, CDR2 FYNNEI. CDR3 length: 18 residues. The V segment lost 2 bases and the J segment 1 base; nucleotides outside the gene matches: 7. The DNA of the CDR3 is TGTGCCAGCAGTGAAAGGACTAGCGGGAAATTTGGCACAGATACGCAGTATTTT. Protein sequence: CASSERTSGKFGTDTQYF.

DNA for the CDR3: TGTGCCTCCGGGGGGGCTGGGCAGCCCCAGCATTTT. As protein: CASGGAGQPQHF. This chain uses TRBV6-5 with TRBJ1-5; tentative D call: TRBD1 (6 bases). Germline values: CDR1 MNHEY, CDR2 SVGAGI. V shed 11 bases and J shed 7 bases, with 15 bases lying between them. The CDR3 consists of 12 residues.

The rearrangement joins TRBV6-2 or TRBV6-3 to TRBJ2-1; D unclear. V shed 1 base and J shed 6 bases, with 4 bases lying between them. Germline CDR1 MNHEY, CDR2 SVGEGT. This CDR3 spans 12 amino acids. In DNA, the CDR3 is TGTGCCAGCAGTTACTTAGCCAATGAGCAGTTCTTC. It translates to CASSYLANEQFF.

The chain has TRBV2 and TRBJ2-3; 7 bases match TRBD2. The CDR3 covers 15 residues. From germline, CDR1 is SNHLY and CDR2 FYNNEI. The V gene end was trimmed by 8 bases and the J gene end by 1 base; junction bases not matched to a gene: 9. CDR3 coding DNA: TGTGCCAGCGCGAGACTAGCCGCGGGCACAGATACGCAGTATTTT. As protein: CASARLAAGTDTQYF.

The rearrangement uses TRBV28 and TRBJ2-4; TRBD2 matches at 7 bases. J was trimmed by 7 bases and V by 4 bases; bases with no gene match: 10. The germline V gene has CDR1 MDHEN and CDR2 SYDVKM. The CDR3 sequence is 15 residues long. Written as DNA, the CDR3 is TGTGCCAGCAGTTCTAGCGGTATTATCAGGAACATTCAGTACTTC. Translated: CASSSSGIIRNIQYF. The full variable domain, with the rest looked up from reference TRBV28 and TRBJ2-4, is DVKVTQSSRYLVKRTGEKVFLECVQDMDHENMFWYRQDPGLGLRLIYFSYDVKMKEKGDIPEGYSVSREKKERFSLILESASTNQTSMYLCASSSSGIIRNIQYFGAGTRLSVL.

This clone showed up just once. As DNA, the CDR3 is TGTGCCAGCAATCACAGGCCCGGGACTACGAACACCGGGGAGCTGTTTTTT. As protein: CASNHRPGTTNTGELFF. The rearrangement joins TRBV12-1 to TRBJ2-2; no DNA check was done on the table's D call, TRBD2. TRBV12-1 is recorded as a pseudogene. The CDR3 consists of 17 residues.

This clone was recorded only once. The V call is TRBV10-2, the J call TRBJ2-7, with TRBD2 matching over 12 bases. Germline-derived CDR1 and CDR2 are WSHSY and SAAADI. The CDR3 length is 18 residues. V shed 4 bases, J shed 3 bases, and the junction held 13 bases outside the gene matches. This CDR3 reads CASSVNLVASGRVYEQYF. For the CDR3, the DNA is TGCGCCAGCAGTGTCAATTTAGTGGCTAGCGGGAGGGTCTACGAGCAGTACTTC.

The chain is built from TRBV28 and TRBJ2-3; 10 nucleotides match TRBD2. Germline CDR1 reads MDHEN; CDR2 reads SYDVKM. Unmatched junction bases numbered 8, after V lost 6 bases and J lost 2 bases. The CDR3 totals 16 residues. The CDR3 reads CASSSLAGRHTDTQYF. DNA of the CDR3: TGTGCCAGCAGCTCACTAGCGGGAAGACACACAGATACGCAGTATTTT.

This clone was detected only a few times. The V and J genes are TRBV7-2 and TRBJ1-2; D unclear. In germline, CDR1 is SGHTA, CDR2 FQGNSA. The ends were cut back, 8 bases at V and 8 bases at J, with 24 bases in the middle. CDR3 length equals 15 residues. The CDR3 DNA follows: TGTGCCAGCGGATCCGAGTTTCTGAACTCGGGAGGCTACACCTTC. It translates to CASGSEFLNSGGYTF.

The chain couples TRBV6-6 to TRBJ1-3, with D unresolved. V lost 2 bases and J lost 0, with 11 bases in between. The germline V gene encodes CDR1 MNHNY and CDR2 SVGAGI (reference sequence). The length of the CDR3 is 16 residues. The CDR3 DNA reads as TGTGCCAGCAGTTACGGCGGGGTTAGCTCTGGAAACACCATATATTTT. Residues: CASSYGGVSSGNTIYF.

The gene calls are TRBV28 and TRBJ1-5; D possibly corresponds to TRBD1 (5 bases). The CDR3 is 15 residues long. Deletions cut 7 bases from V and 6 bases from J, with 19 bases between. Germline-derived CDR1 and CDR2 are MDHEN and SYDVKM. The CDR3 DNA reads as TGTGCCAGCACCCGAGGCGGGGGAACCGGTCAGCCCCAGCATTTT. This sequence encodes CASTRGGGTGQPQHF.

As concerns this clone: A junction end diverges from the germline sequence, so it may reflect a read error. The chain joins TRBV7-7 to TRBJ2-2; 11 bases are a match to TRBD1. This CDR3 contains 15 residues. CDR1 and CDR2 (germline): SSHAT, FNYEAQ (reference sequence). The CDR3 DNA sequence: TGTGCTAGCAGCTTAGGACAGGGGGCGACCGGGGAGCTGTTTTTT. Translated: CASSLGQGATGELFF. Using reference TRBV7-7 and TRBJ2-2 for the parts outside the CDR3, the full variable domain is GAGVSQSPRYKVTKRGQDVTLRCDPISSHATLYWYQQALGQGPEFLTYFNYEAQPDKSGLPSDRFSAERPEGSISTLTIQRTEQRDSAMYRCASSLGQGATGELFFGEGSRLTVL.